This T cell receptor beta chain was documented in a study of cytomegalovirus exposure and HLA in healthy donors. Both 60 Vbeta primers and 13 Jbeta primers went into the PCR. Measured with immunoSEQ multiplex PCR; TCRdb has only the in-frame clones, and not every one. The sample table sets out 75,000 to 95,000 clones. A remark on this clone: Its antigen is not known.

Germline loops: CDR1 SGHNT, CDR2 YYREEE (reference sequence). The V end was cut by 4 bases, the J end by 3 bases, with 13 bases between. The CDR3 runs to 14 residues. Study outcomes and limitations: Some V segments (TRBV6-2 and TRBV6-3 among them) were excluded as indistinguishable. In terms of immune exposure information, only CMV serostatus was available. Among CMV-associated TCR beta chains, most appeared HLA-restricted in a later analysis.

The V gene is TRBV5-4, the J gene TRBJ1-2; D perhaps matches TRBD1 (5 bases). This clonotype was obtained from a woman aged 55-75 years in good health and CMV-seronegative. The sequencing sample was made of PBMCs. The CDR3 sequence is CASSPGGEDYGYTF. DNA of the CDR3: TGTGCCAGCAGCCCTGGGGGGGAGGACTATGGCTACACCTTC.